The T cell receptor beta chain described here comes from a study of blood T cell repertoires in COVID-19. Overall study: COVID-19 samples collected from the United States, Italy and Spain covered acute and convalescent phases.

Losses at the gene ends were 3 bases for V and 5 bases for J; bases not matched to a gene: 8. Germline V lookup: CDR1 SNHLY, CDR2 FYNNEI. The CDR3 sequence is 15 residues long. In the original workflow: Nucleated cell number was recorded as an estimate derived from reference gene primer amplification. Clones were read by immunoSEQ multiplex PCR, and TCRdb kept only the in-frame ones, dropping some. D and trimming were read from the DNA, whereas the V and J calls and clone size are those reported in that table. There are roughly 240,000 clones in the sample; roughly four fifths occur only once, and under 2% lies in the top ten.

Sequencing input: peripheral blood. This chain links TRBV2 with TRBJ2-7, with 9 nucleotides matching TRBD2. This TCR came from a woman of 80 years or more with acute or convalescent COVID-19. CDR3 protein: CASSEVGLARNEQYF. As DNA, the CDR3 is TGTGCCAGCAGTGAGGTGGGACTAGCTCGGAACGAGCAGTACTTC. The full variable domain, its missing parts supplied by reference TRBV2 and TRBJ2-7, is EPEVTQTPSHQVTQMGQEVILRCVPISNHLYFYWYRQILGQKVEFLVSFYNNEISEKSEIFDDQFSVERPDGSNFTLKIRSTKLEDSAMYFCASSEVGLARNEQYFGPGTRLTVT.